These 28 T cell receptor beta chains originate from one sample sequenced in a study of blood T cell repertoires in COVID-19. The protocol was immunoSEQ multiplex PCR, while the TCRdb copy is restricted to in-frame clones and leaves out a portion. Of about 180,000 clones in the sample, approximately 85% are singletons; the top ten hold about 9.7%. Specimen: PBMCs or T cells enriched from blood (not recorded which). The origin of the receptors is a woman in her thirties who had recovered from COVID-19.

The DNA of the CDR3 is TGCGCCAGCAGTGAAGCCGGGGGAAAACTGTTTTTT. Amino acids: CASSEAGGKLFF. The chain couples TRBV10-2 to TRBJ1-4; D is perhaps TRBD1 (5 bases). Germline assignment: CDR1 WSHSY and CDR2 SAAADI. Trimming stripped 3 bases from V and 10 bases from J, with 9 bases between. There are 12 residues in the CDR3.

As concerns this clone: Other DNA sequences from this sample encode an identical CDR3 as well. The gene calls are TRBV28 and TRBJ1-6; D unresolved. V shed 3 bases and J shed 7 bases, with 7 bases lying between them. Germline V gene lookup returns CDR1 MDHEN and CDR2 SYDVKM. This CDR3 contains 13 residues. This CDR3 reads CASSFVGNSPLHF. The CDR3 region has the DNA TGTGCCAGCAGTTTTGTCGGGAATTCACCCCTCCACTTT.

The chain employs TRBV12-2 and TRBJ2-7; TRBD1, the D gene given by the table, was not confirmed from the DNA. TRBV12-2 is a documented pseudogene. The CDR3 covers 20 residues. CDR3 loop: CASRHHPPGQGAPSSYEQYF. CDR3 in DNA: TGTGCAAGTCGCCATCACCCTCCGGGACAGGGGGCGCCCAGCTCCTACGAGCAGTACTTC.

This clone appeared a single time. The chain recombines TRBV10-2 with TRBJ2-7, with 8 bases lining up with TRBD2. The CDR3 totals 14 residues. Germline V gene sequence: CDR1 WSHSY, CDR2 SAAADI. V lost 6 bases, J lost 7 bases, and 11 bases stayed unmatched. The CDR3: CASRLGRAYGEQYF. CDR3 sequence (DNA): TGCGCCAGCAGGCTCGGGAGGGCCTATGGAGAGCAGTACTTC.

The chain joins TRBV3-1 (or the pseudogene TRBV3-2) to TRBJ2-3; TRBD2 matches 7 bases. Trimming cost V 7 bases and J 5 bases; bases outside gene matches: 6. Germline CDR1 reads LGHDT; CDR2 reads YNNKEL (reference sequence). This CDR3 spans 13 amino acids. The CDR3 DNA follows: TGTGCCAGCACGGGAGGAGCACAAGATACGCAGTATTTT. This encodes CASTGGAQDTQYF.

The J gene is TRBJ1-2, the V gene TRBV19; D might be TRBD1 (5 bases). The length of the CDR3 is 12 residues. Germline V CDR1 and CDR2: LNHDA, SQIVND (reference sequence). Trimming stripped 5 bases from V and 7 bases from J, with 11 bases between. The CDR3 spells CASSRGESGYTF. The CDR3, as DNA: TGTGCCAGTAGTCGGGGGGAGAGTGGCTACACCTTC.

The CDR3 here is CASSTGQGYVQYF. The CDR3 DNA sequence: TGTGCCAGCAGCACGGGACAGGGTTATGTGCAGTACTTC. V is TRBV5-4 and J is TRBJ2-7, with 9 bases matching TRBD1. Losses at the gene ends were 4 bases for V and 9 bases for J; bases not matched to a gene: 8. Germline V gene data show CDR1 as SGHNT and CDR2 as YYREEE (reference sequence). This CDR3 region has 13 residues.

This sequence joins TRBV7-9 and TRBJ1-6; 8 nucleotides agree with TRBD1. CDR3 size: 14 residues. V gave up 5 bases and J gave up 6 bases; unmatched junction bases: 3. CDR1 and CDR2 (germline): SEHNR, FQNEAQ (reference sequence). The CDR3 bases are TGTGCCAGCAGCGCGGGACAGGTTAATTCACCCCTCCACTTT. Amino acids: CASSAGQVNSPLHF.

This chain links TRBV29-1 with TRBJ2-7; 9 nucleotides match TRBD1. Trimming cost V 5 bases and J 7 bases; bases outside gene matches: 18. The CDR3 spans 16 residues. Germline V lookup: CDR1 SQVTM, CDR2 ANQGSEA. The CDR3 DNA is TGCAGCGTTACTTGGACAGGGGCCGCCAAAGATTATGAGCAGTACTTC. Translated, it gives CSVTWTGAAKDYEQYF.

This sequence joins TRBV19 and TRBJ1-1; D is uncertain. The V end was cut by 3 bases, the J end by 1 base, with 12 bases between. CDR1 and CDR2 (germline): LNHDA, SQIVND (reference sequence). CDR3 size: 15 residues. In nucleotides, the CDR3 is TGTGCCAGTAGTATCTCGCAGGCCCAGAACACTGAAGCTTTCTTT. Protein sequence: CASSISQAQNTEAFF.

The chain uses TRBV19 and TRBJ2-1; 7 bases are shared with TRBD1. There are 16 residues in the CDR3. V trimming: 4 bases; J trimming: 4 bases; junction bases outside the gene matches: 10. CDR1 is LNHDA and CDR2 is SQIVND in the germline V gene (reference sequence). The CDR3 nucleotides are TGTGCCAGTAGTACGGTCGGGGACAGAAAATACAATGAGCAGTTCTTC. Amino acids: CASSTVGDRKYNEQFF.

In DNA, the CDR3 is TGTGCCAGCACCGGTAAAAGGGCAGGGGTTAACGAGCAGTACTTC. Translating gives CASTGKRAGVNEQYF. V usage is TRBV21-1 and J usage is TRBJ2-7; the DNA was not used to check the table's D call, TRBD1. TRBV21-1 is flagged as a pseudogene. The CDR3 length is 15 residues.

The rearrangement joins TRBV2 to TRBJ2-1; 9 nucleotides line up with TRBD2. The CDR3 totals 15 residues. The germline CDR1 and CDR2 sequences are SNHLY and FYNNEI. The V gene end was trimmed by 1 base and the J gene end by 7 bases; junction bases not matched to a gene: 5. The CDR3 protein is CASSEGAGGRNEQFF. CDR3 DNA: TGTGCCAGCAGTGAAGGGGCGGGAGGGCGGAATGAGCAGTTCTTC.

This clone appeared once. The chain is built from TRBV7-9 and TRBJ2-7, with 7 nucleotides matching TRBD1. Germline assignment: CDR1 SEHNR and CDR2 FQNEAQ (reference sequence). V gave up 4 bases and J gave up 5 bases; unmatched junction bases: 5. This CDR3 is built from 13 residues. DNA for the CDR3: TGTGCCAGCAGCTCTGACAGGGACAACGAGCAGTACTTC. Amino acid sequence: CASSSDRDNEQYF.

V gene TRBV28 combines with J gene TRBJ1-2; D remains ambiguous. This CDR3 spans 12 amino acids. V was clipped by 5 bases and J by 2 bases, with 6 bases between them. Germline V CDR1 and CDR2: MDHEN, SYDVKM. CDR3 sequence reads: CASSAENYGYTF. The CDR3 DNA is TGTGCCAGCAGTGCGGAAAACTATGGCTACACCTTC.

This clone showed up just a few times. The chain carries TRBV3-1 (or the pseudogene TRBV3-2) and TRBJ1-2; 8 bases align to TRBD1. CDR1 and CDR2 (germline): LGHDT, YNNKEL (reference sequence). This CDR3 region has 14 residues. The V and J ends lost 3 bases and 8 bases, in that order; junction bases with no gene match: 8. DNA for the CDR3: TGTGCCAGCAGCCACCTGACAGGGGCGTCGGGCTACACCTTC. As protein: CASSHLTGASGYTF.

This clone appeared once. The chain uses TRBV15 and TRBJ1-1; TRBD1 might be the D (5 bases). The germline V and J ends were trimmed by 1 base and 0 bases, with 18 bases remaining between them. In germline, CDR1 is LNHNV, CDR2 YYDKDF (reference sequence). The CDR3 consists of 18 residues. This CDR3 reads CATSRGSDRTTMNTEAFF. CDR3 nucleotides: TGTGCCACCAGCAGAGGCTCCGACAGAACTACAATGAACACTGAAGCTTTCTTT.

V and J are TRBV7-2 and TRBJ2-5, with D maybe TRBD1 (6 bases). Germline CDR1 is SGHTA and CDR2 is FQGNSA. The CDR3 has 16 residues. The germline V and J ends were trimmed by 5 bases and 4 bases, with 20 bases remaining between them. The DNA for the CDR3 is TGTGCCAGCAGCCCTAGGGTACTGGGGGCCCCAGAGACCCAGTACTTC. Protein product: CASSPRVLGAPETQYF.

The CDR3 here is CATSRGQGKNIQYF. CDR3 coding DNA: TGTGCCACCAGTCGGGGACAGGGAAAAAACATTCAGTACTTC. The V gene is TRBV24-1, the J gene TRBJ2-4; the match to TRBD1 covers 9 bases. V lost 6 bases, J lost 4 bases, and 3 bases stayed unmatched. CDR3 length: 14 amino acids. Germline loops: CDR1 KGHDR, CDR2 SFDVKD.

The chain joins TRBV20-1 to TRBJ2-5; D is ambiguous. Trimming took off 5 bases at V and 4 bases at J, with 5 bases between the two ends. CDR1 is DFQATT, CDR2 SNEGSKA, per germline (reference sequence). CDR3 length: 10 amino acids. Written as DNA, the CDR3 is TGCAGTGCTCTTCGAGAGACCCAGTACTTC. It encodes CSALRETQYF.

The V call is TRBV10-1, the J call TRBJ2-7; D gene unclear. V was shortened by 0 bases and J by 3 bases, with 15 bases between the two germline ends. Germline V CDR1 and CDR2: WNHNN, SYGVQD (reference sequence). The CDR3 length is 16 residues. CDR3 residues: CASSESKTCFDYEQYF. DNA of the CDR3: TGCGCCAGCAGTGAGTCGAAGACTTGTTTTGACTACGAGCAGTACTTC.

V gene TRBV3-1 (or the pseudogene TRBV3-2) combines with J gene TRBJ1-2; possibly TRBD1 for D (5 bases). CDR3 length equals 12 residues. Trimming left V 10 bases short and J 1 base short, with 10 bases between. CDR1 is LGHDT and CDR2 is YNNKEL in the germline V gene (reference sequence). CDR3 nucleotides: TGTGCCACTACAGGAGATAACTATGGCTACACCTTC. It codes for CATTGDNYGYTF.

The gene calls are TRBV28 and TRBJ2-1, with D tentatively TRBD1 (6 bases). The length of the CDR3 is 12 residues. In germline, CDR1 is MDHEN, CDR2 SYDVKM. V was clipped by 5 bases and J by 12 bases, with 14 bases between them. In DNA form, the CDR3 reads TGTGCCAGCAGTACAGGGACCGAAGGGCAGTTCTTC. This sequence encodes CASSTGTEGQFF.

V and J are TRBV7-2 and TRBJ2-5, with 10 bases matching TRBD2. V gave up 3 bases and J gave up 2 bases; unmatched junction bases: 3. This CDR3 comprises 15 residues. The V gene's germline CDR1 is SGHTA and CDR2 FQGNSA. In nucleotides, the CDR3 is TGTGCCAGCAGCTTCCCAGCGGGAGGGCAAGAGACCCAGTACTTC. Translation: CASSFPAGGQETQYF.

Only a few counts were recorded for this clone. V is TRBV2 and J is TRBJ1-2; 7 nucleotides line up with TRBD1. Germline V CDR1 and CDR2: SNHLY, FYNNEI. The CDR3 extends over 10 amino acids. V was pared by 11 bases and J by 13 bases, with 10 bases of the junction left unmatched. The CDR3: CAGRQGGFTF. In DNA, the CDR3 is TGTGCCGGCCGACAGGGAGGTTTCACCTTC.

The chain carries TRBV27 and TRBJ2-1; 10 positions agree with TRBD2. Germline V gene data show CDR1 as MNHEY and CDR2 as SMNVEV (reference sequence). The CDR3 has 20 residues. With V trimmed by 6 bases and J by 7 bases, 24 bases remained unmatched. CDR3 sequence (DNA): TGTGCCAGCAGACAATGGGGACTAGCGCCTAGGGTCTCTCAGAGTAATGAGCAGTTCTTC. Translation gives CASRQWGLAPRVSQSNEQFF.

This chain uses TRBV14 with TRBJ2-7, with TRBD1 matching 8 bases. The CDR3 covers 17 residues. Looked up from germline, CDR1 is SGHDN and CDR2 is FVKESK. V lost 2 bases to trimming and J lost 4 bases; unmatched junction nucleotides: 13. CDR3 sequence reads: CASSQLGQGASGYEQYF. The DNA of the CDR3 is TGTGCCAGCAGCCAACTCGGGCAGGGGGCTTCGGGGTACGAGCAGTACTTC.

This clone was seen a handful of times. The chain is built from TRBV13 and TRBJ2-7, with 9 bases aligning to TRBD2. This CDR3 is built from 15 residues. V lost 2 bases to trimming and J lost 3 bases; unmatched junction nucleotides: 5. Germline CDR1 PRHDT, CDR2 FYEKMQ (reference sequence). For the CDR3, the DNA is TGTGCCAGCAGCTTACAATTGCGGGAGGGCTACGAGCAGTACTTC. It yields the protein CASSLQLREGYEQYF.